This T cell receptor beta chain emerged from a study of read filtering for tumor transcriptome and immune sequencing. In the study overall: IR-seq gave about 4.05 to 11 million TCR reads per sample; RNA-seq gave about 75 to 1,400.

From 300 to 450 ng of RNA, a library with molecular barcoded alpha/delta and beta/gamma adaptors was made. TCRdb redid the calling of the reads with MiXCR, one entry per CDR3 protein. The sample carries 25,000 to 35,000 distinct CDR3 sequences, about an eighth recorded once. CDR1 is SGHTA and CDR2 is FQGTGA in the germline V gene. This CDR3 contains 16 residues. The V end lost 2 bases, the J end lost 10 bases, and 18 bases lay between the germline ends. Findings and caveats of the study: Single-read clonotypes: 80% to 90% of IR-seq clonotypes (roughly 3.2% of reads), 74.6% of RNA-seq clonotypes (44.6% of reads).

This clonotype has more than one count but fewer than ten. Its specificity is not known. This clonotype was obtained from a donor at least 40 years old with multiple myeloma. The sample was a population of CD138-negative cells sorted from bone marrow. This chain uses TRBV7-3 with TRBJ1-6; D is unresolved. In nucleotides, the CDR3 is TGTGCCAGCAGCTTATTATTTGCGCAGTGGTGGTCACCCCTCCACTTT. Translated, it gives CASSLLFAQWWSPLHF.